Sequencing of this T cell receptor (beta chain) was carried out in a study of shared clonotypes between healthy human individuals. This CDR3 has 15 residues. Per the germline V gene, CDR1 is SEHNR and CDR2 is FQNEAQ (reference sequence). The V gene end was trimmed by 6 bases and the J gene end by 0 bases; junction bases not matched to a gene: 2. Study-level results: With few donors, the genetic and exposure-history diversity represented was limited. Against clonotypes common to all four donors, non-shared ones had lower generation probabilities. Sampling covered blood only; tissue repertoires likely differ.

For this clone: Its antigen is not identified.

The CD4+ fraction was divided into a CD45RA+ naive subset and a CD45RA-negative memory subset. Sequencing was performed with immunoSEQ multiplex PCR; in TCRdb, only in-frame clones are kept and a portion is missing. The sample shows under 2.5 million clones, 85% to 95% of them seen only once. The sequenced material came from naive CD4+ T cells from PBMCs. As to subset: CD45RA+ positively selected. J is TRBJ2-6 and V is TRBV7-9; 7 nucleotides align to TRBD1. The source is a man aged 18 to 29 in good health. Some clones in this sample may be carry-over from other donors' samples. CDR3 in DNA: TGTGCCAGCAGAAGACAGGGCTCTGGGGCCAACGTCCTGACTTTC. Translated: CASRRQGSGANVLTF.